This entry describes one T cell receptor beta chain. The specificity of this receptor is unknown. One junction end disagrees with the germline gene, perhaps due to a read error. The data stem from a study of tumor-infiltrating lymphocytes in primary liver carcinoma (dated by TCRdb to 2016 to 2017). Regarding the complete study: A few patients with histopathologically diagnosed primary liver carcinoma underwent surgical resection in China between November 2015 and 2016. Hepatocellular carcinoma (four) or combined HCC and intrahepatic cholangiocarcinoma (one) was present in the five patients, who were three men and two women aged 30 to 69 years. Tumors of the five patients were stage T1-T3 N0M0 with maximum diameters of 4.2 to 10 cm. Samples yielded roughly 3.65 to 7.5 million productive TCRbeta reads; read depth did not differ significantly between tissue types. TCRbeta repertoire sequencing, expression microarrays and whole-exome sequencing were combined in the study across five regions of each liver tumor, with adjacent normal tissue and blood also included. A total of approximately 35 specimens from 5 patients, comprising 25 or so tumor regions, 5 adjacent noncancerous liver tissues and 5 peripheral blood samples, were covered by TCRbeta repertoire sequencing. High reproducibility was observed for the technical replicate repertoires, with mean shared-clone rates approximately 0.9 and correlation coefficients above 0.95. On the study overall, not on this receptor specifically: Because only the TCR beta chain was sequenced and unpaired alpha chains were not captured, true repertoire diversity is likely underestimated. The study included only five patients, and the authors note findings should be validated in a larger study. The top 250 clones accounted for a significantly greater share of the repertoire in tumors than in blood (p = 0.039). Repertoire overlap was found to be higher between tumor regions (mean about 35%) than between tumor-adjacent (around 17%) or tumor-blood (roughly 15%) pairs, consistent with antigen-driven expansion. Because the samples were bulk and unsorted, CD4+ and CD8+ T cell repertoires could not be compared.

A constant-region primer and ProtoScript II reverse transcriptase were used to reverse-transcribe TCRbeta-specific cDNA from about 500 ng total RNA. TCRbeta libraries were built with three nested multiplex PCR rounds, a slightly modified ARM-PCR procedure. Each of the first two PCR rounds ran for approximately 10 cycles using multiplex TRBV1-TRBV30 forward primers together with a Cbeta reverse primer. Sample barcodes and Illumina adapters were added in a final 25-cycle PCR using Deep VentR polymerase. Before sequencing, amplicons of 200-500 bp were gel-purified using a QIAquick gel extraction kit. The TCRbeta amplicons were sequenced with 250-bp paired-end reads on an Illumina HiSeq 2500. Turning to the authors' computational methods: Reads were quality-trimmed with Trimmomatic v0.33, and paired reads were merged with FLASH v1.2.11 to recover full CDR3 sequences. V, D and J germline segments were assigned to the rearranged TCRbeta sequences by MiGEC v1.2.1b. VDJtools v1.0.0 computed clonotype statistics and Shannon-Wiener diversity indices. To reduce sampling bias, subsequent analyses other than the diversity analysis used only the 250 most abundant clonotypes in each sample. In TCRdb, the public reads were trimmed at Q25 with fastp and aligned with MiXCR, with productive beta chains retained. Identical CDR3 protein sequences are pooled into one entry, listed with their most common genes and DNA. Here the V and J calls rest on TCRdb's processing, not on the authors' analysis. The sample includes about 310,000 distinct CDR3 sequences, with 45% to 70% observed a single time. Of the sample, 17% falls within the top ten clones.

Blood RNA was extracted from unsorted whole blood using TRIzol reagent, and germline DNA was obtained with the DNeasy Blood & Tissue kit. Patients had chronic HBV infection and were treatment-naive at sampling. Before surgery, approximately 3.8 milliliters of peripheral blood were collected into K2EDTA tubes. The CDR3 holds 16 amino acids from the cysteine to the phenylalanine. The DNA shown is the 48-base CDR3, in frame from base 1. Reading the germline V gene gives CDR1 SQVTM and CDR2 ANQGSEA. The sequencing input was peripheral blood. The sequence was obtained from a woman under 40 with primary liver carcinoma and hepatitis B virus infection. In this chain, TRBV29-1 is recombined with TRBJ1-1; TRBD1 might be the D gene, on 6 matching bases. The nucleotide sequence reads TGCAACGTTGTGGGTCACAGGGATAGGGTGAACACTGAAGCTTCCTTT. Its amino acids are CNVVGHRDRVNTEASF.